These 16 T cell receptor beta chains share one sample of origin, sequenced in a study of CD8 T cells in Susac syndrome. RNA in amounts of about 0.45 to 1 ug was reverse transcribed with random hexamers. TCRdb recomputed calls from the immunoSEQ multiplex PCR reads with MiXCR, one row per CDR3 protein. The sample lists roughly 180,000 distinct CDR3 sequences, 85% to 95% occurring once. Sequencing was done on a sample of CD4+ T cells from PBMCs. The receptors were sampled from a human donor in good health.

This clonotype turned up a few times. V gene TRBV29-1 combines with J gene TRBJ2-3, with D hard to call. This CDR3 comprises 15 residues. The V end lost 7 bases, the J end lost 0 bases, and 17 bases lay between the germline ends. CDR1 is SQVTM, CDR2 ANQGSEA, per germline. The CDR3 protein is CSGATEAGSTDTQYF. The CDR3 DNA is TGCAGCGGCGCAACAGAGGCAGGTAGCACAGATACGCAGTATTTT.

This chain links TRBV27 with TRBJ1-2, with 8 bases aligning to TRBD1. The junction had 9 bases not matched to a gene; V was cut back by 5 bases and J by 4 bases. The CDR3 has 15 residues. Germline lookup yields CDR1 MNHEY and CDR2 SMNVEV (reference sequence). In DNA form, the CDR3 reads TGTGCCAGCAGTCAGGACAGGGTCAACGCCTATGGCTACACCTTC. It is translated as CASSQDRVNAYGYTF.

The sample holds a few counts of this clonotype. V is TRBV18 and J is TRBJ1-2; weak D call: TRBD1 (6 bases). The germline V and J ends were trimmed by 2 bases and 8 bases, with 9 bases remaining between them. CDR3 length: 12 residues. CDR1 and CDR2 (germline): KGHSH, LQKENI. CDR3 protein: CASSPNREGYTF. The CDR3 nucleotides read TGTGCCAGCTCACCAAACAGGGAAGGCTACACCTTC.

The rearrangement joins TRBV20-1 to TRBJ2-2; D possibly corresponds to TRBD1 (5 bases). V lost 3 bases and J 4 bases, leaving 12 bases between the germline ends. This CDR3 has 14 residues. The germline V gene encodes CDR1 DFQATT and CDR2 SNEGSKA (reference sequence). In nucleotides, the CDR3 is TGCAGTGCTAGGGTGCCCCAGGGCACCGGGGAGCTGTTTTTT. Translation: CSARVPQGTGELFF.

The rearrangement uses TRBV14 and TRBJ2-3; D is undetermined. Germline CDR1 and CDR2: SGHDN and FVKESK. Trimming cost V 0 bases and J 2 bases, with 6 bases left between them. The CDR3 sequence is 14 residues long. This CDR3 is CASSQDEDTDTQYF. The CDR3 bases are TGTGCCAGCAGCCAAGATGAGGACACAGATACGCAGTATTTT. Looking up the rest from reference TRBV14 and TRBJ2-3 gives the full variable domain: EAGVTQFPSHSVIEKGQTVTLRCDPISGHDNLYWYRRVMGKEIKFLLHFVKESKQDESGMPNNRFLAERTGGTYSTLKVQPAELEDSGVYFCASSQDEDTDTQYFGPGTRLTVL.

This clonotype was observed a few times. The chain employs TRBV7-9 and TRBJ2-4, with 7 bases fitting TRBD1. Germline V gene lookup returns CDR1 SEHNR and CDR2 FQNEAQ (reference sequence). This CDR3 is 14 amino acids long. V dropped 4 bases and J dropped 7; count of bases not matched to a gene: 7. CDR3: CASSSSGTENIQYF. CDR3 DNA sequence: TGTGCCAGCAGCTCTTCCGGGACAGAGAACATTCAGTACTTC.

Written as DNA, the CDR3 is TGTGCCTGGACCACCGGACAGGGGAGGCAAGAGACCCAGTACTTC. Translated, it gives CAWTTGQGRQETQYF. This chain uses TRBV30 with TRBJ2-5; 9 bases map to TRBD1. V dropped 4 bases and J dropped 2; count of bases not matched to a gene: 8. Germline V CDR1 and CDR2: GTSNPN, SVGIG (reference sequence). The CDR3 covers 15 residues.

The V and J genes are TRBV29-1 and TRBJ1-5; the D gene is possibly TRBD1 (6 bases). This CDR3 has 13 amino acids. Germline V gene data show CDR1 as SQVTM and CDR2 as ANQGSEA. V was pared by 5 bases and J by 4 bases, with 12 bases between. CDR3: CSVLIGTNQPQHF. The DNA of the CDR3 is TGCAGCGTTCTCATCGGGACAAATCAGCCCCAGCATTTT.

Only one count was recorded for this clonotype. The DNA of the CDR3 is TGTGCCAGCATCCGAGGTCCCTCCTACAATGAGCAGTTCTTC. Translation: CASIRGPSYNEQFF. This chain uses TRBV5-4 with TRBJ2-1, with D unresolved. Germline assignment: CDR1 SGHNT and CDR2 YYREEE (reference sequence). The V end was cut by 6 bases, the J end by 0 bases, with 10 bases between. The CDR3 is made up of 14 amino acids.

This clonotype was seen just once. This chain connects TRBV7-3 to TRBJ2-1; D possibly matches TRBD1 or TRBD2 (5 bases each). Trimming removed 1 base at V and 8 bases at J, with 18 bases between. The CDR3 is 16 residues long. Per germline, CDR1 SGHTA and CDR2 FQGTGA. CDR3 bases: TGTGCCAGCAGCTTAAGTGGCTGGCAGGGAGTCCATGAGCAGTTCTTC. The encoded protein is CASSLSGWQGVHEQFF.

The chain recombines TRBV3-1 with TRBJ1-2; a possible D gene is TRBD1 (6 bases). Germline-derived CDR1 and CDR2 are LGHDT and YNNKEL (reference sequence). CDR3 size: 16 residues. V was clipped by 2 bases and J by 1 base, with 14 bases between them. The CDR3 protein is CASSQTSGAFNYGYTF. In DNA form, the CDR3 reads TGTGCCAGCAGCCAAACCTCAGGGGCCTTTAACTATGGCTACACCTTC.

The chain recombines TRBV4-2 with TRBJ2-5; D call uncertain. The germline V and J ends were trimmed by 1 base and 4 bases, with 10 bases remaining between them. The CDR3 consists of 14 residues. Germline V lookup: CDR1 LGHNA, CDR2 YNFKEQ. This chain's CDR3 is CASSQGLVSETQYF. For the CDR3, the DNA is TGTGCCAGCAGCCAAGGGTTAGTCTCAGAGACCCAGTACTTC.

The chain joins TRBV9 to TRBJ1-1; D is unclear. The germline V gene has CDR1 SGDLS and CDR2 YYNGEE. The germline V and J ends were trimmed by 1 base and 1 base, with 11 bases remaining between them. The CDR3 extends over 15 amino acids. Here the CDR3 DNA reads TGTGCCAGCAGCGTAATTGGTTCACAGAACACTGAAGCTTTCTTT. Translation gives CASSVIGSQNTEAFF.

The chain uses TRBV30 and TRBJ1-2; D possibly corresponds to TRBD1 (5 bases). The germline gives CDR1 GTSNPN, CDR2 SVGIG (reference sequence). V dropped 1 base and J dropped 7 bases, with 10 bases sitting between them. This CDR3 spans 12 amino acids. CDR3 DNA sequence: TGTGCCTGGAGTGGGGGGGAAAGTGGCTACACCTTC. As protein: CAWSGGESGYTF.

V gene TRBV20-1 combines with J gene TRBJ2-5, with 7 nucleotides matching TRBD1. The CDR3 extends over 15 amino acids. Germline-derived CDR1 and CDR2 are DFQATT and SNEGSKA (reference sequence). After removal of 7 bases from V and 5 bases from J, the junction contained 16 bases not matched to a gene. CDR3 sequence reads: CSGEGAAPAEETQYF. The CDR3 DNA reads TGCAGTGGAGAGGGGGCAGCGCCGGCGGAGGAGACCCAGTACTTC.

This clonotype was seen once. The chain has TRBV7-8 and TRBJ2-1, with TRBD1 as a possible D gene (5 bases). The CDR3 runs 13 residues. V shed 2 bases and J shed 9 bases, with 11 bases lying between them. Germline values: CDR1 SGHVS, CDR2 FQNEAQ. The CDR3 loop reads CASSLLPRGEQFF. The CDR3 coding sequence is TGTGCCAGCAGCTTACTCCCTAGGGGTGAGCAGTTCTTC.